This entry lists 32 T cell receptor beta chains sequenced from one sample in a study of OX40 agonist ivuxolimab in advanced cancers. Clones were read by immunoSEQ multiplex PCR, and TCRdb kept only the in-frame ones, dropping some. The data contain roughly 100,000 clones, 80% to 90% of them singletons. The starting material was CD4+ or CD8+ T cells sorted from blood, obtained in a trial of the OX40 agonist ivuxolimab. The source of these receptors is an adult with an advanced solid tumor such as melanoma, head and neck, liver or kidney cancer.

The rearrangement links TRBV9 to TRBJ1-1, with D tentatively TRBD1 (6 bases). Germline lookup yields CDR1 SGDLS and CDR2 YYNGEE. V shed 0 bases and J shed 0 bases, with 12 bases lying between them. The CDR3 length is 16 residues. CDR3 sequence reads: CASSVGAGAMNTEAFF. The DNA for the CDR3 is TGTGCCAGCAGCGTAGGGGCAGGGGCGATGAACACTGAAGCTTTCTTT.

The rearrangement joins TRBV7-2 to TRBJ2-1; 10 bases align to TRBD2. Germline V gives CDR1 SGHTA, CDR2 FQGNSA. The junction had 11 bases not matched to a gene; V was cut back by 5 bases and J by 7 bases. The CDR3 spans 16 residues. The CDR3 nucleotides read TGTGCCAGCAGCCGCGACCATAGCGGGGGGAGTAATGAGCAGTTCTTC. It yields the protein CASSRDHSGGSNEQFF.

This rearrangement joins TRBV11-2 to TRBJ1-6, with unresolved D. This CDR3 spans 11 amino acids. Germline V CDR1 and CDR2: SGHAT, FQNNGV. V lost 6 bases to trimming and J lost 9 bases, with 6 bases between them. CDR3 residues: CASRGISPLHF. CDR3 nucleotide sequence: TGTGCCAGCAGGGGGATTTCACCCCTCCACTTT.

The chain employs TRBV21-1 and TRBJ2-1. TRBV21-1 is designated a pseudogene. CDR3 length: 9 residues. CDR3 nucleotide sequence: TGTGCCAGGGGGAACGATGAGTTCTTC. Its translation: CARGNDEFF.

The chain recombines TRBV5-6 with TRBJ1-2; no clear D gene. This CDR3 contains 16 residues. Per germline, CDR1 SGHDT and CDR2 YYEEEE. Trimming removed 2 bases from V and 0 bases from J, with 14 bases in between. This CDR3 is CASSFSRGLTNYGYTF. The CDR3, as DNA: TGTGCCAGCAGCTTTAGTCGAGGGCTTACTAACTATGGCTACACCTTC.

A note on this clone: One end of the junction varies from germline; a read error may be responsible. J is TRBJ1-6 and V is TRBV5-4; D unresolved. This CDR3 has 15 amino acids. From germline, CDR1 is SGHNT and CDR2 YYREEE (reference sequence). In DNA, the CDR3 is TGTACCAGCAGCTTGGGTGGTAGGGTTGGTTCACCCCTCCACTTT. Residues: CTSSLGGRVGSPLHF.

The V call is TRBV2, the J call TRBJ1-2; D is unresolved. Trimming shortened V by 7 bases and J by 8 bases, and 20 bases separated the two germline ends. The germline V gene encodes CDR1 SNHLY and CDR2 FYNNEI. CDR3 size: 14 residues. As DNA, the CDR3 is TGTGCCAGCACCAAGACGGAGCACCCGGAGGGCTACACCTTC. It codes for CASTKTEHPEGYTF. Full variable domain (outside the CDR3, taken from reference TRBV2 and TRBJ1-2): EPEVTQTPSHQVTQMGQEVILRCVPISNHLYFYWYRQILGQKVEFLVSFYNNEISEKSEIFDDQFSVERPDGSNFTLKIRSTKLEDSAMYFCASTKTEHPEGYTFGSGTRLTVV.

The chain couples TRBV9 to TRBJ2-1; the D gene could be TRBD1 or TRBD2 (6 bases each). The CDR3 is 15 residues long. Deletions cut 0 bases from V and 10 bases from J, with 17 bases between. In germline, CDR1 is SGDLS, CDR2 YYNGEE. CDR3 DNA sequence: TGTGCCAGCAGCGTAGAGGCAGCCAAGGGGGGAGAGCAGTTCTTC. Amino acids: CASSVEAAKGGEQFF.

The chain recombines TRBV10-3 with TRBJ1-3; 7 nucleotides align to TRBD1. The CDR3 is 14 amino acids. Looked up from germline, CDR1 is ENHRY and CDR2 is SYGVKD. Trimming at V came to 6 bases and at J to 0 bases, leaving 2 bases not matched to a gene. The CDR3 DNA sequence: TGTGCCATCAGACGGACAGGCTCTGGAAACACCATATATTTT. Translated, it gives CAIRRTGSGNTIYF.

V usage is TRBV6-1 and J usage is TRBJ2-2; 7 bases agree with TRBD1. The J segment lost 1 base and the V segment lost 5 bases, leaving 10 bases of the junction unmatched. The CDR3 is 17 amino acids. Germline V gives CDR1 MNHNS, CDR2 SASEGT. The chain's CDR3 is CASSQGPQGRNTGELFF. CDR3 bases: TGTGCCAGCAGTCAAGGGCCACAGGGGCGGAACACCGGGGAGCTGTTTTTT.

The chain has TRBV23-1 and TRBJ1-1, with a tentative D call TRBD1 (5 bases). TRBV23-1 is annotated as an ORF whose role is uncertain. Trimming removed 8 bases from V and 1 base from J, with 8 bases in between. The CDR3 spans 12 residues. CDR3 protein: CASEQENTEAFF. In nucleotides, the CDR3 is TGCGCCAGCGAACAGGAGAACACTGAAGCTTTCTTT.

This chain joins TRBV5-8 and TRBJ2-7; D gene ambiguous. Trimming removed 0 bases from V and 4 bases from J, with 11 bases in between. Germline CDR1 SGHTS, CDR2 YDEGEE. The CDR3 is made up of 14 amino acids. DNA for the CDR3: TGTGCCAGCAGCTTGGGATCACCAGAGTACGAGCAGTACTTC. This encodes CASSLGSPEYEQYF.

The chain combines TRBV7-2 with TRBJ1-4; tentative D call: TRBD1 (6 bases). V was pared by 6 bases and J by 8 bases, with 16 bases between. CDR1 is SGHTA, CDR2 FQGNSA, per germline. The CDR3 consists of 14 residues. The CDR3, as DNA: TGTGCCAGCAGGGCTCTGGGGCAGGGGGAAAAACTGTTTTTT. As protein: CASRALGQGEKLFF.

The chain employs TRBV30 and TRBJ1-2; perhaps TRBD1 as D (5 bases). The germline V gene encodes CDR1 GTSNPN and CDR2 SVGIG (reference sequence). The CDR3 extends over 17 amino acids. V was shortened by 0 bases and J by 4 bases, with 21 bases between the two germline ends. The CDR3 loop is CAWSVRVGTGRFYGYTF. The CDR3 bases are TGTGCCTGGAGTGTACGGGTGGGCACGGGGCGGTTCTATGGCTACACCTTC.

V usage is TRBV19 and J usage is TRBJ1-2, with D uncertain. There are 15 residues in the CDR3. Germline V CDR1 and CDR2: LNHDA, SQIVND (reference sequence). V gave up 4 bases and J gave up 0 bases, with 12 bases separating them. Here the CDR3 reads CASSSLTGANYGYTF. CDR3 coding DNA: TGTGCCAGTAGTAGCCTGACGGGAGCTAACTATGGCTACACCTTC.

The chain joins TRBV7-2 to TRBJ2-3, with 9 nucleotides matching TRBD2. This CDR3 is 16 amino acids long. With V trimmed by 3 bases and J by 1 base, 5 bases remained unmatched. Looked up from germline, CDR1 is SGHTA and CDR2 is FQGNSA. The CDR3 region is CASSLGGTSRTDTQYF. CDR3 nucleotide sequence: TGTGCCAGCAGCTTGGGAGGGACTAGCCGCACAGATACGCAGTATTTT.

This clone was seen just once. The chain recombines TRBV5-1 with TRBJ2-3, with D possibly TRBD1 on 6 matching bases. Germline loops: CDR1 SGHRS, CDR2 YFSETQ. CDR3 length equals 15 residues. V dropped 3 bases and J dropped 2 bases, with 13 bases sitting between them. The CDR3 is CASSSENRDTDTQYF. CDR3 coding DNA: TGCGCCAGCAGCTCCGAAAACAGGGACACAGATACGCAGTATTTT.

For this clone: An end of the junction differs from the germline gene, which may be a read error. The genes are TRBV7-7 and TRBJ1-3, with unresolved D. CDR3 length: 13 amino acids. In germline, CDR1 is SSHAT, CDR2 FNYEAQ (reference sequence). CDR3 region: CASSLGSGNTIYF. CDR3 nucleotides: TGTGCTAGCAGCCTAGGATCCGGAAACACCATATATTTT.

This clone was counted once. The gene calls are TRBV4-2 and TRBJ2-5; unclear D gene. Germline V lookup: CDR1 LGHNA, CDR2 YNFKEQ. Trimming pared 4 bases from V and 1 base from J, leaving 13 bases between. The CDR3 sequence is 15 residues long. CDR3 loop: CASSPTSGPQETQYF. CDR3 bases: TGTGCCAGCAGCCCTACCTCCGGGCCCCAAGAGACCCAGTACTTC.

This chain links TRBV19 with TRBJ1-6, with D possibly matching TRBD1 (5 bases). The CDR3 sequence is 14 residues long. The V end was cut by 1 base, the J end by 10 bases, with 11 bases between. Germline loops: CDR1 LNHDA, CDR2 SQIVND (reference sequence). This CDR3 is CASSIVQGPSPLHF. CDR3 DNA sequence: TGTGCCAGTAGTATAGTTCAGGGACCATCACCCCTCCACTTT.

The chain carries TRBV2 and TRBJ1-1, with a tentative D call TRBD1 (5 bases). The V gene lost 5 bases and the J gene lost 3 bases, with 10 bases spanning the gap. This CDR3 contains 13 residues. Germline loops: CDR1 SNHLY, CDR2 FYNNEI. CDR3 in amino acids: CASSSDTHTEAFF. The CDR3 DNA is TGTGCCAGCAGTTCGGACACCCACACTGAAGCTTTCTTT.

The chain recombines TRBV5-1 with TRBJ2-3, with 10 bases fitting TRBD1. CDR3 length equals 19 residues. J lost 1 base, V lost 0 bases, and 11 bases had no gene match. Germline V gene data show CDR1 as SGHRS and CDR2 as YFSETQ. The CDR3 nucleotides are TGCGCCAGCAGCTTGGATTATTCGACAGGGGGCCGGGGCACAGATACGCAGTATTTT. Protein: CASSLDYSTGGRGTDTQYF.

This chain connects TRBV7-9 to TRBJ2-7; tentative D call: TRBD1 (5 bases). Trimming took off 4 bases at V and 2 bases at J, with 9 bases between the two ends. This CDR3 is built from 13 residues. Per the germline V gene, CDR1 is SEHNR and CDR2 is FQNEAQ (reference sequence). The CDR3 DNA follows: TGTGCCAGCAGCTCTACAGGCACCTACGAGCAGTACTTC. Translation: CASSSTGTYEQYF.

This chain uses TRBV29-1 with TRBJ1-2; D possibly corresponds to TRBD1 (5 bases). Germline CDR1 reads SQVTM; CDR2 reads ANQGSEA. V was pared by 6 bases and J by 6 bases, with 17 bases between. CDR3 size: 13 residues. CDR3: CSVSRGEGHGYTF. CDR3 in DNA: TGCAGCGTATCCCGGGGCGAAGGCCATGGCTACACCTTC.

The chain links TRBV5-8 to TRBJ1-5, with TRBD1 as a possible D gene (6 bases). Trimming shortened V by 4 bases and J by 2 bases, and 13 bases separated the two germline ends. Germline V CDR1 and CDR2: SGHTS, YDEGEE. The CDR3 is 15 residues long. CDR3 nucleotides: TGTGCCAGCAGCCCACAGGGTTCAGGCAATCAGCCCCAGCATTTT. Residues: CASSPQGSGNQPQHF.

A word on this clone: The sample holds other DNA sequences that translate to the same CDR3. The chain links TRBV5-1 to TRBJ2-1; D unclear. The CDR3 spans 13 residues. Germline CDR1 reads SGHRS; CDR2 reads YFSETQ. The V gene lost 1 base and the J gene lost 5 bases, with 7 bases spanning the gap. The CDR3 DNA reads TGCGCCAGCAGCTTGTTTACTGACAATGAGCAGTTCTTC. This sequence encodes CASSLFTDNEQFF.

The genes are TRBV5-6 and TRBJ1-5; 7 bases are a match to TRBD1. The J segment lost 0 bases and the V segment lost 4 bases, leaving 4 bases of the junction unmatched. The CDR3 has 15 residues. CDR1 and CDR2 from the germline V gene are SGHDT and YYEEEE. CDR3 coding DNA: TGTGCCAGCAGCCTCAGGGGGAGTAGCAATCAGCCCCAGCATTTT. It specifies CASSLRGSSNQPQHF.

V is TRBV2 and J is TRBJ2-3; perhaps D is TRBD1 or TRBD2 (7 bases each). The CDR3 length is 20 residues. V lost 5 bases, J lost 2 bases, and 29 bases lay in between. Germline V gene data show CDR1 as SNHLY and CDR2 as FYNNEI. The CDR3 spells CASSTGPGTAGSGVTDTQYF. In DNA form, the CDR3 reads TGTGCCAGCAGTACCGGACCTGGGACAGCCGGAAGCGGGGTCACAGATACGCAGTATTTT.

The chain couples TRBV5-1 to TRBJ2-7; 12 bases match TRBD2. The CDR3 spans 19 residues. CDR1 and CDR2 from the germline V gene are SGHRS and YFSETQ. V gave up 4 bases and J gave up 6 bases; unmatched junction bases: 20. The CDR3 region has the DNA TGCGCCAGCAGCCACGGACTAGCGGGGCTTACTTCAAATGTCGGCGAGCAGTACTTC. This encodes CASSHGLAGLTSNVGEQYF.

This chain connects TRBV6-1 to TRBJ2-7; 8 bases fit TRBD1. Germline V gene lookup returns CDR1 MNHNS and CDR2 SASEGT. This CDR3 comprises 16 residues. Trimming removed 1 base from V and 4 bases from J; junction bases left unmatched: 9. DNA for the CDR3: TGTGCCAGCAGTGAAGGGATGCGAGGACAGGGATACGAGCAGTACTTC. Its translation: CASSEGMRGQGYEQYF.

Written as DNA, the CDR3 is TGCGCCAGCAGAGGGTCAGAGACCCAGTACTTC. Protein sequence: CASRGSETQYF. V usage is TRBV10-2 and J usage is TRBJ2-5; D is uncertain. The CDR3 covers 11 residues. CDR1 WSHSY and CDR2 SAAADI come from the germline V gene. Trimming pared 6 bases from V and 4 bases from J, leaving 6 bases between.

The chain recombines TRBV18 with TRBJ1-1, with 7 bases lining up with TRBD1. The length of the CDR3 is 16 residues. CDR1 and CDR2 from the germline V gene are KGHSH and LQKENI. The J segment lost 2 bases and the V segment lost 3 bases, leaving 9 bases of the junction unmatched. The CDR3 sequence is CASSPRQGWGNTEAFF. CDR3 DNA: TGTGCCAGCTCACCCCGACAGGGTTGGGGTAACACTGAAGCTTTCTTT.